This record concerns one TCR beta chain sequence. In the authors' methods: Amplification of reference gene primers provided the estimated nucleated cell counts. The table came from immunoSEQ multiplex PCR; TCRdb's copy has only in-frame clones and leaves some out. V, J and clone size are those of that table, while D and trimming were read from the DNA. Of about 150,000 clones listed, about 88% are singletons. Enrolment of Seattle patients took place during active infection, and they were followed longitudinally. The data originate from a study of blood T cell repertoires in COVID-19. Study summary: Samples of COVID-19 (acute and convalescent) were obtained from the United States, Italy and Spain. PBMCs, B-cell-depleted T cells, or T cells provided the cDNA or gDNA that made up the material.

This CDR3 has 18 amino acids. Germline-derived CDR1 and CDR2 are LNHDA and SQIVND (reference sequence). V lost 4 bases and J lost 3; bases outside the gene matches: 15. The source is a woman aged 60 to 75 with COVID-19, enrolled during active disease. Sequences were obtained from peripheral blood. The chain employs TRBV19 and TRBJ1-2; the match to TRBD1 covers 9 bases. The CDR3 region has the DNA TGTGCCAGTAGTACTCCGACAGGGGGTAGATTCTTGGACTATGGCTACACCTTC. Amino acid sequence: CASSTPTGGRFLDYGYTF.